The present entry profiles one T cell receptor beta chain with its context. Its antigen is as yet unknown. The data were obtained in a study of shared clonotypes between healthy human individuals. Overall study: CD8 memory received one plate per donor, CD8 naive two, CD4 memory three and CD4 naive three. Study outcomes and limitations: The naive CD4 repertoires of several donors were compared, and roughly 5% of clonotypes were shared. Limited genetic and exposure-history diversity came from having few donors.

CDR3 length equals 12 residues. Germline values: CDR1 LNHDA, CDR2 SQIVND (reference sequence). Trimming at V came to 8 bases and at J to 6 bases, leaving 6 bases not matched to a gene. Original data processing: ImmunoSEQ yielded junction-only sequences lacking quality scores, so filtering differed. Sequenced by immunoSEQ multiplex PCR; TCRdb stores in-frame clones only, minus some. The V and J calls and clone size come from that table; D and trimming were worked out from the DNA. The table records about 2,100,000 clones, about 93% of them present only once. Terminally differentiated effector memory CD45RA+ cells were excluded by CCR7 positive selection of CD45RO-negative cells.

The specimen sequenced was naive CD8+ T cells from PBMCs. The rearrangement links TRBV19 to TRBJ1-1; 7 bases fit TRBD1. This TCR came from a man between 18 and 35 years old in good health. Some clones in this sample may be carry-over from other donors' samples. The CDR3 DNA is TGTGCCAGTCTTGGGGACAGTCCTGAAGCTTTCTTT. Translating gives CASLGDSPEAFF.